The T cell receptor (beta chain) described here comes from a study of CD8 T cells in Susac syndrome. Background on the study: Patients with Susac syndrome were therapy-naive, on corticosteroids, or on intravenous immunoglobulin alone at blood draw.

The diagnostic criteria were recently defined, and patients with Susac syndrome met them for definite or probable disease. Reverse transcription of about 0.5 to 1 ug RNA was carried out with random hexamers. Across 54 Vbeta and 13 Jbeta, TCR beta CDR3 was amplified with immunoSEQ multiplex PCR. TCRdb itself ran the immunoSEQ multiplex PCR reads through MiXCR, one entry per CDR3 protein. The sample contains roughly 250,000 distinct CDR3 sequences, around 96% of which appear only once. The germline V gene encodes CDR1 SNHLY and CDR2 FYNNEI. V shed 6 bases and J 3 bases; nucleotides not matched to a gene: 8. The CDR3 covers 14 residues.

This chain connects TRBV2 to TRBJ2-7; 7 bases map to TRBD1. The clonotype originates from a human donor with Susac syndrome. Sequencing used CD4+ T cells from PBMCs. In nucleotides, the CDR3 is TGTGCCAGCAGGTACAGGGGACAGAACTACGAGCAGTACTTC. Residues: CASRYRGQNYEQYF.